Presented here are 18 T cell receptor beta chains from one specimen sequenced in a study of preoperative IRX-2 immunotherapy in early breast cancer. Specified treatment: preoperative locoregional IRX-2 cytokine immunotherapy. Sequenced by immunoSEQ multiplex PCR; TCRdb stores in-frame clones only, minus some. The sample has 25,000 to 30,000 clones; around 90% are singletons. Sample acquisition took place from a patient treated with IRX-2 immunotherapy. These receptors were obtained from a human donor with breast cancer.

This chain joins TRBV5-4 and TRBJ2-7; TRBD2 is a possible D gene (5 bases). CDR3 length: 13 residues. V shed 7 bases and J shed 6 bases, with 17 bases lying between them. Germline V gene lookup returns CDR1 SGHNT and CDR2 YYREEE (reference sequence). The CDR3 DNA follows: TGTGCCAGCGGCATAGCGTTCCGAGTCGAGCAGTACTTC. Translation gives CASGIAFRVEQYF.

This chain connects TRBV10-2 to TRBJ2-5, with D maybe TRBD2 (6 bases). Germline CDR1 reads WSHSY; CDR2 reads SAAADI. The CDR3 covers 13 residues. With 2 bases removed from V and 3 bases from J, the gap between germline ends came to 7 bases. The CDR3, as DNA: TGCGCCAGCAGTGAGGGGAGGAAAGAGACCCAGTACTTC. Translation: CASSEGRKETQYF.

CDR3 protein: CASSVGGLAGNEQFF. CDR3 nucleotides: TGTGCCAGCAGTGTCGGCGGACTAGCGGGCAATGAGCAGTTCTTC. The V and J genes are TRBV6-4 and TRBJ2-1; 11 nucleotides line up with TRBD2. The V gene end was trimmed by 4 bases and the J gene end by 6 bases; junction bases not matched to a gene: 5. The CDR3 loop spans 15 amino acids. Germline V lookup: CDR1 MRHNA, CDR2 SNTAGT.

The chain employs TRBV7-6 and TRBJ2-7, with 7 nucleotides matching TRBD2. Losses at the gene ends were 1 base for V and 7 bases for J; bases not matched to a gene: 4. The CDR3 has 13 residues. The germline CDR1 and CDR2 sequences are SGHVS and FNYEAQ. CDR3 DNA sequence: TGTGCCAGCAGCTTAGTTTTCGGGGGGGAGCAGTACTTC. Translated, it gives CASSLVFGGEQYF. The full variable domain, in which reference TRBV7-6 and TRBJ2-7 provide the parts outside the CDR3, is GAGVSQSPRYKVTKRGQDVALRCDPISGHVSLYWYRQALGQGPEFLTYFNYEAQQDKSGLPNDRFSAERPEGSISTLTIQRTEQRDSAMYRCASSLVFGGEQYFGPGTRLTVT.

This chain joins TRBV4-3 and TRBJ2-7, with 8 positions matching TRBD1. J gave up 3 bases and V 0 bases, and 7 bases lay outside the gene matches. This CDR3 has 16 amino acids. Germline assignment: CDR1 LGHNA and CDR2 YSLEER. The CDR3 loop is CASSQELRQGFYEQYF. For the CDR3, the DNA is TGCGCCAGCAGCCAAGAACTGAGACAGGGGTTCTACGAGCAGTACTTC.

The chain has TRBV27 and TRBJ1-4; 8 positions agree with TRBD1. Germline V gene lookup returns CDR1 MNHEY and CDR2 SMNVEV (reference sequence). The CDR3 totals 14 residues. The junction had 8 bases not matched to a gene; V was cut back by 7 bases and J by 7 bases. The CDR3 DNA reads TGTGCCAGCAAGAACACAGGGGGAGGTGAAAAACTGTTTTTT. As protein: CASKNTGGGEKLFF.

Only one count was recorded for this clone. The germline gene is not matched at one end of the junction; a read error may be the cause. The genes are TRBV9 and TRBJ1-6; perhaps TRBD1 as D (5 bases). CDR3 length equals 14 residues. Germline loops: CDR1 SGDLS, CDR2 YYNGEE. CDR3 DNA: TGTACCAGCAGCGTAACGGGGGAACATTCACCCCTCCACTTT. Translation gives CTSSVTGEHSPLHF.

This clone came up a few times. The V gene is TRBV7-8, the J gene TRBJ2-7; tentatively, D is TRBD1 (5 bases). The V gene lost 4 bases and the J gene lost 2 bases, with 12 bases spanning the gap. Looked up from germline, CDR1 is SGHVS and CDR2 is FQNEAQ. The CDR3 has 14 residues. The CDR3 spells CASSSPVGAYEQYF. The DNA for the CDR3 is TGTGCCAGCAGCTCCCCCGTAGGGGCCTACGAGCAGTACTTC.

J is TRBJ1-5 and V is TRBV27, with a weak D call TRBD1 (6 bases). Germline loops: CDR1 MNHEY, CDR2 SMNVEV (reference sequence). CDR3 length: 16 amino acids. V lost 10 bases, J lost 4 bases, and 23 bases lay in between. The CDR3 nucleotides read TGTGCCACCGCGGACAGCAGCAGTGGGCGTAATCAGCCCCAGCATTTT. This codes for CATADSSSGRNQPQHF.

The rearrangement uses TRBV9 and TRBJ2-6; 10 nucleotides align to TRBD1. CDR3 size: 16 residues. CDR1 and CDR2 (germline): SGDLS, YYNGEE. V trimming: 4 bases; J trimming: 5 bases; junction bases outside the gene matches: 6. CDR3 bases: TGTGCCAGCAGCATCCAGGGACAGGGGAGGGCCAACGTCCTGACTTTC. Encoded protein: CASSIQGQGRANVLTF.

The genes are TRBV18 and TRBJ1-5; possible D gene TRBD1, 5 bases. The CDR3 loop spans 17 amino acids. Trimming left V 2 bases short and J 3 bases short, with 17 bases between. CDR1 and CDR2 (germline): KGHSH, LQKENI. DNA for the CDR3: TGTGCCAGCTCACCAGCCCCAGGGAGGGGCCCCAATCAGCCCCAGCATTTT. Its translation: CASSPAPGRGPNQPQHF.

The chain couples TRBV27 to TRBJ2-5; possible D gene TRBD2, 6 bases. Germline CDR1 is MNHEY and CDR2 is SMNVEV (reference sequence). The V gene lost 5 bases and the J gene lost 3 bases, with 19 bases spanning the gap. This CDR3 region has 16 residues. CDR3 protein: CASSTIGSGVEETQYF. The DNA of the CDR3 is TGTGCCAGCAGTACAATAGGGTCGGGGGTGGAAGAGACCCAGTACTTC.

The genes are TRBV7-2 and TRBJ1-3; no firm D call. The CDR3 is 14 amino acids. Trimming took off 1 base at V and 1 base at J, with 5 bases between the two ends. Looked up from germline, CDR1 is SGHTA and CDR2 is FQGNSA. The CDR3 DNA is TGTGCCAGCAGCTTAGGTTTGTCTGGAAACACCATATATTTT. It codes for CASSLGLSGNTIYF.

This chain connects TRBV6-1 to TRBJ1-2, with TRBD1 as a possible D gene (6 bases). This CDR3 contains 13 residues. Germline CDR1 MNHNS, CDR2 SASEGT. The V end was cut by 1 base, the J end by 8 bases, with 11 bases between. For the CDR3, the DNA is TGTGCCAGCAGTGAAGGTCAGGGGCGAGGCTACACCTTC. Its protein product is CASSEGQGRGYTF.

V is TRBV5-5 and J is TRBJ2-1, with 7 bases matching TRBD2. Per germline, CDR1 SGHKS and CDR2 YYEKEE (reference sequence). The CDR3 has 15 residues. V was clipped by 0 bases and J by 8 bases; unmatched bases: 8. CDR3 coding DNA: TGTGCCAGCAGCTTGGCATCCGGGCGGGAGTATGAGCAGTTCTTC. It is translated as CASSLASGREYEQFF.

This chain uses TRBV19 with TRBJ2-2; D gene unclear. Per the germline V gene, CDR1 is LNHDA and CDR2 is SQIVND (reference sequence). V dropped 4 bases and J dropped 0 bases, with 12 bases sitting between them. The CDR3 has 16 amino acids. This CDR3 is CASSNYNGPNTGELFF. As DNA, the CDR3 is TGTGCCAGTAGTAACTACAACGGCCCGAACACCGGGGAGCTGTTTTTT.

The chain employs TRBV18 and TRBJ2-3; weak D call: TRBD1 (5 bases). Germline V gives CDR1 KGHSH, CDR2 LQKENI. The ends were cut back, 3 bases at V and 2 bases at J, with 9 bases in the middle. This CDR3 is 14 amino acids long. This CDR3 reads CASSPRQYTDTQYF. Written as DNA, the CDR3 is TGTGCCAGCTCACCCCGACAGTACACAGATACGCAGTATTTT.

This chain connects TRBV28 to TRBJ2-3; D remains ambiguous. Germline V CDR1 and CDR2: MDHEN, SYDVKM. Trimming took 5 bases from V and 8 from J, leaving 8 bases between them. The CDR3 runs 11 residues. CDR3 amino acids: CASSPSRTQYF. The CDR3 DNA reads TGTGCCAGCAGTCCCTCCCGTACGCAGTATTTT.